This entry describes one T cell receptor beta chain. The antigen remains undetermined. The sequenced cases were selected for having the highest brain T cell transcript signatures. Patients received at least one anti-epileptic drug before surgery. Trimming removed 4 bases from V and 3 bases from J; junction bases left unmatched: 6. The CDR3 runs to 16 residues. The germline V gene encodes CDR1 SGHDN and CDR2 FVKESK. These data originate in a study of brain T cells in children with intractable seizures. Profiled with immunoSEQ multiplex PCR; TCRdb holds only in-frame clones, not every one. The sample includes just under 65,000 clones, 95% to 97% of them seen just once. Whole-study results and caveats: Absence of clones before surgery may stem from lower sequencing depth. Only CDR3 sequence similarity suggested viral specificity, without known HCMV serostatus.

V and J are TRBV14 and TRBJ2-1, with 10 bases fitting TRBD2. This clonotype was obtained from a boy under two years old with focal cortical dysplasia and intractable seizures. The input for sequencing was peripheral blood, taken at surgery. CDR3 region: CASSPLLAGGYNEQFF. DNA for the CDR3: TGTGCCAGCAGCCCCTTATTAGCGGGGGGCTACAATGAGCAGTTCTTC.